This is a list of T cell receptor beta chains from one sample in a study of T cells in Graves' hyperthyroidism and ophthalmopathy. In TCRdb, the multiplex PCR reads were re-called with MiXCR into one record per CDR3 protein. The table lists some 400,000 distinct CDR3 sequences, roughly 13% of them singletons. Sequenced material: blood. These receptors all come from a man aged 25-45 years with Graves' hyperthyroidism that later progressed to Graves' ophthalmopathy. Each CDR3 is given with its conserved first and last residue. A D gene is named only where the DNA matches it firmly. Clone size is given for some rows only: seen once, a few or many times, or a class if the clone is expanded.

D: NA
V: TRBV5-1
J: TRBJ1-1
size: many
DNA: TGCGCCAGCAGCTTGTGGCGACAGTCGAACACTGAAGCTTTCTTT
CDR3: CASSLWRQSNTEAFF

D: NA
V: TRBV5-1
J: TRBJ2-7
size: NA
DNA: TGCGCCAGCAGGACGGACTCCTACGAGCAGTACTTC
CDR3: CASRTDSYEQYF

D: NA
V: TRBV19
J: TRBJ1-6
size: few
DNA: TGTGCCAGTAGTATCTCCAGGAACCATAATTCACCCCTCCACTTT
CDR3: CASSISRNHNSPLHF

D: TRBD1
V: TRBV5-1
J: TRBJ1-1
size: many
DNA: TGCGCCAGCAGCCGGGACAGGGTGAGGACTGAAGCTTTCTTT
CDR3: CASSRDRVRTEAFF

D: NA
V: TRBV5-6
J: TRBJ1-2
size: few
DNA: TGTGCCAGCAGCTTCCGGGACCGAATTCGCTATGGCTACACCTTC
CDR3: CASSFRDRIRYGYTF

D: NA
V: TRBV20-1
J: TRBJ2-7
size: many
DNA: TGCAGTGTTACCGGGACTCCCCGGTCCGAGCAGTACTTC
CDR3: CSVTGTPRSEQYF

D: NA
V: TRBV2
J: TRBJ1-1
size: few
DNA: TGTGCCAGCAGTGAAACCGGGAACGATGAAGCTTTCTTT
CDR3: CASSETGNDEAFF

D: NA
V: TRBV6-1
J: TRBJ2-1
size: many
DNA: TGTGCCAGCAGTTACATGTGGGGGCACAATGAGCAGTTCTTC
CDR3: CASSYMWGHNEQFF

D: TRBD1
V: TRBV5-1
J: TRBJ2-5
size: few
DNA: TGCGCCAGCAGCCTAGGGACAGGGGGGTTCCAAGAGACCCAGTACTTC
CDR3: CASSLGTGGFQETQYF

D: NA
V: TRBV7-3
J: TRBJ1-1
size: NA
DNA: TGTGCCAGCAGCTTAGATACGGGGGCGAGGGTGAACACTGAAGCTTTCTTT
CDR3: CASSLDTGARVNTEAFF

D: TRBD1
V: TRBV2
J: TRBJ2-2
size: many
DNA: TGTGCCAGCAGGGGCCCCGGGACAGACACCGGGGAGCTGTTTTTT
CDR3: CASRGPGTDTGELFF

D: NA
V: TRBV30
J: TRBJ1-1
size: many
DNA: TGTGCCTGGACCGAACAGGGTGACACTGAAGCTTTCTTT
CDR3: CAWTEQGDTEAFF

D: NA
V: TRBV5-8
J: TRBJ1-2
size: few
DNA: TGTGCCAGCAGCGACGACAGGCTTATTCCGTGCTACACCTTC
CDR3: CASSDDRLIPCYTF

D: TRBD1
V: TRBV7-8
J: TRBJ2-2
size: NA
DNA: TGTGCCAGCACAAGACAGGGAGTCGTCACCGGGGAGCTGTTTTTT
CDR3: CASTRQGVVTGELFF

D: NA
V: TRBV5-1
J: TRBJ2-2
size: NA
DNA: TGCGCCAGCAGCCCGAGACAGAACCCGAACACCGGGGAGCTGTTTTTT
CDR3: CASSPRQNPNTGELFF

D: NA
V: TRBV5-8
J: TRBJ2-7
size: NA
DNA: TGTGCCAGCAGCCAAGAGGGTGGCAGCGGAAAATCCTACGAGCAGTACTTC
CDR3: CASSQEGGSGKSYEQYF

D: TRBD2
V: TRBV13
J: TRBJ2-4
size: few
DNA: TGTGCCAGCAGCGGTGGGAGGGAAATTCAGTACTTC
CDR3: CASSGGREIQYF

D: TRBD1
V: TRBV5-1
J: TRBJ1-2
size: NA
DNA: TGCGCCAGCAGCGTTGGGACAGCCGTTGGCTACACCTTC
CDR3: CASSVGTAVGYTF

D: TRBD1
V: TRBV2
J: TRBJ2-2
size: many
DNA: TGTGCCAGCAGTGATTGGACAGGGCGCTTCGCCGGGGAGCTGTTTTTT
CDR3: CASSDWTGRFAGELFF

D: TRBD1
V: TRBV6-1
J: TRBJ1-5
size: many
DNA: TGTGCCAGCAGTGCACCGACAGGGGCCCAGCCCCAGCATTTT
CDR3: CASSAPTGAQPQHF

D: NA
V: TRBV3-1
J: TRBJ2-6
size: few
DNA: TGTGCCAGCAGCCAAGACGACGGGCCCTCTGGGGCCAACGTCCTGACTTTC
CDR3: CASSQDDGPSGANVLTF

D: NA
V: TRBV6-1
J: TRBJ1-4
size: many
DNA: TGTGCCAGCAGCCTTTCCCTAGGGCGCCAGGAAGAAAAACTGTTTTTT
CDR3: CASSLSLGRQEEKLFF

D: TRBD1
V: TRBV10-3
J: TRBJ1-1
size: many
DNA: TGTGCCATCAGTCAACGGACAGGGGGGGTCACTGAAGCTTTCTTT
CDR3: CAISQRTGGVTEAFF

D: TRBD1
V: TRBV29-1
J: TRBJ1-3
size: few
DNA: TGCAGCGTTGAAGATCCCGACAGGGAAGATGGAAACACCATATATTTT
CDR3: CSVEDPDREDGNTIYF

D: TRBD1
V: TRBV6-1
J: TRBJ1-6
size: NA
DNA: TGTGCCAGCAGTGAAGTTTCCCGGGACAGGGATAATTCACCCCTCCACTTT
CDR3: CASSEVSRDRDNSPLHF

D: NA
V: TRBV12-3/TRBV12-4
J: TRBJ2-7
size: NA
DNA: TGTGCCAGCAGTTTGGGTATAGTATACGAGCAGTACTTC
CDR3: CASSLGIVYEQYF

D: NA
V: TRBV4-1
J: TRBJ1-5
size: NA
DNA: TGCGCCAGCAGCCTGGGACGGGGGCGTATTGATCAGCCCCAGCATTTT
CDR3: CASSLGRGRIDQPQHF

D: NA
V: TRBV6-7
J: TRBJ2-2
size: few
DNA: TGTGCCAGCCATCTGACTAGAACCGGGGGCACCGGGGAGCTGTTTTTT
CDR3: CASHLTRTGGTGELFF

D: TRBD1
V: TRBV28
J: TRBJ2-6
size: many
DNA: TGTGCCAGCAGGGGCCCCACAGGGGCCTACTCTGGGGCCAACGTCCTGACTTTC
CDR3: CASRGPTGAYSGANVLTF

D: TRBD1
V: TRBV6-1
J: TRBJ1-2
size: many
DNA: TGTGCCAGTTCGGGAACCAGACAGGGGGATGGCTACACCTTC
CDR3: CASSGTRQGDGYTF

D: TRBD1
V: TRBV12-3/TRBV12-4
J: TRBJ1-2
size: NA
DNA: TGTGCCAGCAGTCAAAGACAGGGTGGCTACACCTTC
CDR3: CASSQRQGGYTF

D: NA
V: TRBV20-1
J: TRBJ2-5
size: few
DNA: TGCAGTGCTAGAGATCAGGTGGGGCCGCGGCAAGAGACCCAGTACTTC
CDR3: CSARDQVGPRQETQYF

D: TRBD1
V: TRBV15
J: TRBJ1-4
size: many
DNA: TGTGCCACCAGCAGCTACGGGACAGTTTTTTATGAAAAACTGTTTTTT
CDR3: CATSSYGTVFYEKLFF

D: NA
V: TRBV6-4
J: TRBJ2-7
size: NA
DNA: TGTGCCAGCAGTGACGTACCTCACATTTACGAGCAGTACTTC
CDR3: CASSDVPHIYEQYF

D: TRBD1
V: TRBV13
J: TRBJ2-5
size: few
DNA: TGTGCCAGCAGCTCCGGGACAGGGGAAGAGACCCAGTACTTC
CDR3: CASSSGTGEETQYF

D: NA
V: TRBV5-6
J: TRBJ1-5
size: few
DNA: TGTGCCAGCAGCTTTAGCAGCAGCTATGGGTTCGATCAGCCCCAGCATTTT
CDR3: CASSFSSSYGFDQPQHF

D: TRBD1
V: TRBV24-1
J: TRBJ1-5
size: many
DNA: TGTGCCACCAGTGATGACAGGGCTTCAATCAATCAGCCCCAGCATTTT
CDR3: CATSDDRASINQPQHF

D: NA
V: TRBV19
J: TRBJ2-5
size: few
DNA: TGTGCCAGTAGTATAGTGGCAGGCGGATCAAGGGAGACCCAGTACTTC
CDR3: CASSIVAGGSRETQYF

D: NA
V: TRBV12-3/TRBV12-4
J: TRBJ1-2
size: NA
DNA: TGTGCCGGCAGCAAGCCTAGCTATGGCTACACCTTC
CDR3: CAGSKPSYGYTF

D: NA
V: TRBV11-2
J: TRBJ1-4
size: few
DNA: TGTGCCAGCAGCTTAGTACGGGGGGCTGGGGAAAAACTGTTTTTT
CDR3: CASSLVRGAGEKLFF

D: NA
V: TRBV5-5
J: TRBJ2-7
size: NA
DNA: TGTGCCAGCAGCCAAGAGGACAGAAACTACGAGCAGTACTTC
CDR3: CASSQEDRNYEQYF

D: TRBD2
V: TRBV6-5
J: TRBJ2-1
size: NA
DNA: TGTGCCAGCAGTTACTCGTCTAGCGGGGGGGCCGGCGATGAGCAGTTCTTC
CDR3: CASSYSSSGGAGDEQFF

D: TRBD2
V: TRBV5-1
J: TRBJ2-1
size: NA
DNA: TGCGCCAGCAGCTTGGCTGGCGGGGGGTTCAATGAGCAGTTCTTC
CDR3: CASSLAGGGFNEQFF

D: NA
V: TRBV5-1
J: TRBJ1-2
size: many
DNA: TGCGCCAGCAGCGGTGGGGGAGGCTACACCTTC
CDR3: CASSGGGGYTF

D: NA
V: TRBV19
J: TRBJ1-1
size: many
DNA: TGTGCCAGTAGTATTGGGGGGGCGCGAAGCACTGAAGCTTTCTTT
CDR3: CASSIGGARSTEAFF